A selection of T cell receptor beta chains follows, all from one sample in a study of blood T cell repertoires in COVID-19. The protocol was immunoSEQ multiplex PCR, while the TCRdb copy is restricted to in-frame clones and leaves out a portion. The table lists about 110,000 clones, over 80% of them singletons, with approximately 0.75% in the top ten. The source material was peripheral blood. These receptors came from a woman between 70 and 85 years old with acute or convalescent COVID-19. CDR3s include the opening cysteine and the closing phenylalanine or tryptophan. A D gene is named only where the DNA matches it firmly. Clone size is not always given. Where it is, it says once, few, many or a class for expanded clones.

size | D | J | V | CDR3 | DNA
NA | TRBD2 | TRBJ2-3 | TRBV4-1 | CASSLAPGLAVSSTDTQYF | TGCGCCAGCAGCCTTGCCCCGGGACTAGCGGTTTCTAGCACAGATACGCAGTATTTT
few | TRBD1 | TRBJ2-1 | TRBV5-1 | CASSLAGTGGGDEQFF | TGCGCCAGCAGCTTGGCCGGGACAGGGGGAGGAGATGAGCAGTTCTTC
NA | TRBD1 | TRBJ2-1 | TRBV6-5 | CASSLTGEQFF | TGTGCCAGCAGTTTGACAGGGGAGCAGTTCTTC
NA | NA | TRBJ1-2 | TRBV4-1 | CASTDEGGYGYTF | TGCGCCAGCACAGATGAGGGCGGGTATGGCTACACCTTC
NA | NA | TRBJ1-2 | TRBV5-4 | CASSLAGSSQGYTF | TGTGCCAGCAGCTTGGCCGGGTCGTCTCAAGGCTACACCTTC
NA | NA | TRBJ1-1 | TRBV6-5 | CASEGRLGNTEAFF | TGTGCCAGCGAGGGTAGGTTAGGGAACACTGAAGCTTTCTTT
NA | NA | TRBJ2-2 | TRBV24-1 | CATSVGTVGELFF | TGTGCCACCAGTGTTGGGACTGTCGGGGAGCTGTTTTTT
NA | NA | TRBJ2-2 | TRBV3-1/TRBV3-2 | CASSQLNTGELFF | TGTGCCAGCAGCCAGCTAAACACCGGGGAGCTGTTTTTT
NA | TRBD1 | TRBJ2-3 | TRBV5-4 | CASTSGQTTDTQYF | TGTGCCAGCACCTCGGGACAGACCACAGATACGCAGTATTTT
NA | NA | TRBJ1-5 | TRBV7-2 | CASSLYLTQPWQPQHF | TGTGCCAGCAGCTTGTACCTGACTCAACCGTGGCAGCCCCAGCATTTT
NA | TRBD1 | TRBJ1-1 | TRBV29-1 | CSGGTGPMNTEAFF | TGCAGCGGTGGGACAGGCCCCATGAACACTGAAGCTTTCTTT
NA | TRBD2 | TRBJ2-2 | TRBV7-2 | CASSYRSGGANTGELFF | TGTGCCAGCAGCTACCGTAGCGGGGGGGCGAACACCGGGGAGCTGTTTTTT
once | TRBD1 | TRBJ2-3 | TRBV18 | CASSLSGTGGTDTQYF | TGTGCCAGCTCACTTTCCGGGACAGGGGGAACAGATACGCAGTATTTT
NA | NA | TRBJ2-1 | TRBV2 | CASRVRPGGWGNEQFF | TGTGCCAGCAGAGTCAGGCCAGGGGGGTGGGGCAATGAGCAGTTCTTC
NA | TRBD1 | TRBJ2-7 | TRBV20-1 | CSASQPGQGNEQYF | TGCAGTGCTAGTCAACCGGGACAGGGCAACGAGCAGTACTTC
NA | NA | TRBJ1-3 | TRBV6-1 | CASSAGRREVGNTIYF | TGTGCCAGCAGTGCCGGTCGGAGGGAGGTCGGAAACACCATATATTTT
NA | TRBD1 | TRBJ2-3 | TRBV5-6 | CASSLVRRTGLTDTQYF | TGTGCCAGCAGCTTGGTTCGCAGGACAGGACTCACAGATACGCAGTATTTT
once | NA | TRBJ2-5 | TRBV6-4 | CASSARETQYF | TGTGCCAGCAGTGCTAGAGAGACCCAGTACTTC
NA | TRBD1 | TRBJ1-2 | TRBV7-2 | CASSLGGTAQNYGYTF | TGTGCCAGCAGCTTAGGTGGGACAGCCCAGAACTATGGCTACACCTTC
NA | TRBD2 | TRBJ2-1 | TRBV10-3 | CAISPGTSGRSLLNEQFF | TGTGCCATCAGTCCCGGGACTAGCGGGAGGTCCCTCCTCAATGAGCAGTTCTTC
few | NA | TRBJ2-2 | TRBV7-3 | CASSLGQGGLAGELFF | TGTGCCAGCAGCTTAGGACAGGGAGGGTTAGCCGGGGAGCTGTTTTTT
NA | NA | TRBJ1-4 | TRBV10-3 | CAIRSSGSEKLFF | TGTGCCATCCGAAGTTCTGGCAGTGAAAAACTGTTTTTT
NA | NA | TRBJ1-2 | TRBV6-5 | CASTLGVHANYGYTF | TGTGCCAGCACCCTAGGGGTTCATGCTAACTATGGCTACACCTTC
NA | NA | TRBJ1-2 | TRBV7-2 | CASSTNPDSSLQGYTF | TGTGCCAGCAGCACCAATCCGGACAGCTCTCTGCAAGGCTACACCTTC
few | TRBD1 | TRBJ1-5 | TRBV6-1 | CASSGRRTGYSNQPQHF | TGTGCCAGCAGTGGACGACGGACAGGGTATAGCAATCAGCCCCAGCATTTT
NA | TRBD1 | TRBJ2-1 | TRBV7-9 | CASSSTSRTGDEQFF | TGTGCCAGCAGCTCCACTTCCCGGACAGGGGATGAGCAGTTCTTC
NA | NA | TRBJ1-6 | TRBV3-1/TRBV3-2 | CASSQDNNSPLHF | TGTGCCAGCAGCCAAGATAATAATTCACCCCTCCACTTT
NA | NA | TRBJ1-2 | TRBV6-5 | CASSYSIAPRDGYTF | TGTGCCAGCAGTTACTCGATAGCCCCCAGGGATGGCTACACCTTC